This T cell receptor beta chain was documented in a study of blood T cell repertoires in COVID-19. In its sample, this clone was seen a few times. Authors' methods: By means of reference gene primer amplification, nucleated cell counts were estimated. Sequencing was performed with immunoSEQ multiplex PCR; in TCRdb, only in-frame clones are kept and a portion is missing. V and J calls plus clone size are reproduced from that table; the DNA served to infer D and trimming. The sample lists roughly 85,000 clones; 70% to 90% were seen once. CDR1 is MGHRA and CDR2 is YSYEKL in the germline V gene. The V gene end was trimmed by 6 bases and the J gene end by 7 bases; junction bases not matched to a gene: 6. The CDR3 runs to 14 residues.

The origin of this receptor is a man aged 45-60 years with active or convalescent COVID-19. Sequencing was carried out using peripheral blood. The chain combines TRBV4-1 with TRBJ2-3; 11 bases line up with TRBD1. The CDR3 nucleotides read TGCGCCAGCAGTACCGGACAGGGGGCAAATACGCAGTATTTT. This translates into CASSTGQGANTQYF.